A selection of T cell receptor beta chains follows, all from one sample in a study of T cell repertoires in cytomegalovirus infection. TCRdb passed the reads through MiXCR, listing each CDR3 protein once. The sample records just under 300,000 distinct CDR3 sequences, about a tenth being singletons. The sequencing input was PBMCs. The receptors were sampled from a human donor in good health (CMV status not recorded). Some clones in this sample may be carry-over from other donors' samples. Both conserved end residues are part of each CDR3. Fields, in order: CDR3 DNA, CDR3 protein, D gene, clone size, J gene, V gene. D genes are given only for firm matches. Some rows mark clone size as missing; the rest say once, few, many or name a class of expanded clone.

cdr3_nt: TGCGCCAGCAGCTTGGCTAGCGAGAGGACCAATGAGCAGTTCTTC; cdr3_aa: CASSLASERTNEQFF; d_call: -; clone_size: many; j_call: TRBJ2-1; v_call: TRBV5-1
cdr3_nt: TGTGCCATCAGCCCGACTAGCGGGGGGGGTGGCACCGGGGAGCTGTTTTTT; cdr3_aa: CAISPTSGGGGTGELFF; d_call: TRBD2; clone_size: many; j_call: TRBJ2-2; v_call: TRBV10-3
cdr3_nt: TGTGCCAGCACCGCCGGACAGGGGAGCTCCTATAATTCACCCCTCCACTTT; cdr3_aa: CASTAGQGSSYNSPLHF; d_call: TRBD1; clone_size: many; j_call: TRBJ1-6; v_call: TRBV6-1
cdr3_nt: TGTGCCAGCAGCTTAGCACGACAGGGTCGGGACGAGACCCAGTACTTC; cdr3_aa: CASSLARQGRDETQYF; d_call: TRBD1; clone_size: -; j_call: TRBJ2-5; v_call: TRBV7-9
cdr3_nt: TGTGCCAGTAGTCTCAAACGACAGAGAAACACTGAAGCTTTCTTT; cdr3_aa: CASSLKRQRNTEAFF; d_call: -; clone_size: many; j_call: TRBJ1-1; v_call: TRBV19
cdr3_nt: TGTGCCAGCAGTGACGAGGAGAACACTGAAGCTTTCTTT; cdr3_aa: CASSDEENTEAFF; d_call: -; clone_size: many; j_call: TRBJ1-1; v_call: TRBV2
cdr3_nt: TGTGCCAGCAGATTAATTAACAGTCAGCCCCAGCATTTT; cdr3_aa: CASRLINSQPQHF; d_call: -; clone_size: many; j_call: TRBJ1-5; v_call: TRBV28
cdr3_nt: TGTGCCAGCTTTAGGAGCTCTGGGGCCAACGTCCTGACTTTC; cdr3_aa: CASFRSSGANVLTF; d_call: -; clone_size: many; j_call: TRBJ2-6; v_call: TRBV28
cdr3_nt: TGTGCCAGCAGCCCCTACGGGGGACGCACCGGGGAGCTGTTTTTT; cdr3_aa: CASSPYGGRTGELFF; d_call: -; clone_size: many; j_call: TRBJ2-2; v_call: TRBV7-8
cdr3_nt: TGTGCCAGCAGTACCGTGATCGGCCAAAACATTCAGTACTTC; cdr3_aa: CASSTVIGQNIQYF; d_call: -; clone_size: many; j_call: TRBJ2-4; v_call: TRBV6-1
cdr3_nt: TGTGCCAGCAGCTTTTTCCGTTACACTGAAGCTTTCTTT; cdr3_aa: CASSFFRYTEAFF; d_call: -; clone_size: -; j_call: TRBJ1-1; v_call: TRBV11-1